A single T cell receptor (beta chain) is shown here with its context. The antigen remains undetermined. The sample originates from a study of OX40 agonist ivuxolimab in advanced cancers. The study's findings and limits: By week 6 at 0.1 to 3.0 mg/kg, blood CD4+ and CD8+ T cells had expanded clonally.

Germline CDR1 and CDR2: LNHNV and YYDKDF (reference sequence). This CDR3 region has 15 residues. J lost 0 bases, V lost 6 bases, and 1 base had no gene match. Measured with immunoSEQ multiplex PCR; TCRdb has only the in-frame clones, and not every one. The data show 55,000 to 75,000 clones, roughly nine tenths seen once. The chain employs TRBV15 and TRBJ2-1, with 11 bases fitting TRBD2. The sequencing used CD4+ or CD8+ T cells sorted from blood, collected in a trial of the OX40 agonist ivuxolimab. This clonotype was obtained from an adult with an advanced solid tumor such as melanoma, head and neck, liver or kidney cancer. The CDR3 is CATSTSGSSYNEQFF. The CDR3 DNA follows: TGTGCCACCAGTACTAGCGGGAGCTCCTACAATGAGCAGTTCTTC.